This T cell receptor beta chain was recovered during a study of blood T cell repertoires in COVID-19. Study as a whole: In each case, the material was cDNA or gDNA derived from T cells, B-cell-depleted T cells, or PBMCs.

Per the original methods: For nucleated cells, counts were estimated from reference gene primer amplification. The method was immunoSEQ multiplex PCR; TCRdb's version includes in-frame clones alone and lacks a portion of them. V, J and clone size were drawn from that table, and D and trimming were deduced from the DNA. The repertoire includes some 230,000 clones, about four fifths of them detected once, and about 1.3% sits in the top ten. This clone was picked up a small number of times. Germline V gene sequence: CDR1 DFQATT, CDR2 SNEGSKA (reference sequence). CDR3 length: 11 amino acids. Deletions cut 6 bases from V and 6 bases from J, with 11 bases between.

The sequence came from a woman aged 40 to 49 with acute COVID-19. V usage is TRBV20-1 and J usage is TRBJ1-1; D is ambiguous. Sequenced material: PBMCs or T cells enriched from blood (not recorded which). CDR3 residues: CSASGGAEAFF. Here the CDR3 DNA reads TGCAGTGCCAGCGGTGGGGCTGAAGCTTTCTTT.